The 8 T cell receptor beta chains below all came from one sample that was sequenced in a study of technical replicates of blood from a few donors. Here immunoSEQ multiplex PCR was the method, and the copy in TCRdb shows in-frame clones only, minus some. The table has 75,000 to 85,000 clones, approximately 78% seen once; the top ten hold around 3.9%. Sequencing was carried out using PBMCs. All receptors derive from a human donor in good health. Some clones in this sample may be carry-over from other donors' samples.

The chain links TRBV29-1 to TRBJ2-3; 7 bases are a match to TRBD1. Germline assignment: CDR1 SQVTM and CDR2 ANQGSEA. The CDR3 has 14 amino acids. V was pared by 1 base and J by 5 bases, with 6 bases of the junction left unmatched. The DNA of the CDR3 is TGCAGCGTTGAAGGGACAGGTGGGAGAGATACGCAGTATTTT. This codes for CSVEGTGGRDTQYF.

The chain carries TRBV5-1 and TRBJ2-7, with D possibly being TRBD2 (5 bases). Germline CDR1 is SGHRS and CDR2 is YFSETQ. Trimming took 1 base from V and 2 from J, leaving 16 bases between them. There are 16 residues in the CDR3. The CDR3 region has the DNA TGCGCCAGCAGCTTGAGGTTGCGGCGGGCAGCCTACGAGCAGTACTTC. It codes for CASSLRLRRAAYEQYF.

Here the CDR3 reads CASSPRTGQNYGYTF. The CDR3 nucleotides are TGTGCCAGCAGCCCCCGAACAGGACAGAACTATGGCTACACCTTC. The genes are TRBV5-8 and TRBJ1-2; maybe TRBD1 (6 bases). The CDR3 extends over 15 amino acids. Germline CDR1 reads SGHTS; CDR2 reads YDEGEE. The V gene lost 4 bases and the J gene lost 2 bases, with 15 bases spanning the gap.

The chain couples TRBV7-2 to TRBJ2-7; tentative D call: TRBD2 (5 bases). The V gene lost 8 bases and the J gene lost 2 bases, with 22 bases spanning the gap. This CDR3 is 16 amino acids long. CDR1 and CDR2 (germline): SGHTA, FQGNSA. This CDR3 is CASGGAGGSAAYEQYF. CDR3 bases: TGTGCCAGCGGTGGAGCCGGAGGTAGCGCCGCCTACGAGCAGTACTTC.

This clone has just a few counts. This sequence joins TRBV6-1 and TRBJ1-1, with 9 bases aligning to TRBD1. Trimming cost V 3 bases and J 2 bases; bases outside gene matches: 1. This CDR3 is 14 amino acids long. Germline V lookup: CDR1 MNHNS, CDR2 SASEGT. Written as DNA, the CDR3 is TGTGCCAGCAGTGACACAGGGGGCAACACTGAAGCTTTCTTT. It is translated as CASSDTGGNTEAFF.

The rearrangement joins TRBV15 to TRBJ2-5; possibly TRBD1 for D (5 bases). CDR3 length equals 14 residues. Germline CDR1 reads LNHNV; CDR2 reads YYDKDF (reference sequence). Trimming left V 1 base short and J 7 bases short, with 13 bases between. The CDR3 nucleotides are TGTGCCACCAGCAGAGGTCAGGGTGGCGGGACCCAGTACTTC. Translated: CATSRGQGGGTQYF.

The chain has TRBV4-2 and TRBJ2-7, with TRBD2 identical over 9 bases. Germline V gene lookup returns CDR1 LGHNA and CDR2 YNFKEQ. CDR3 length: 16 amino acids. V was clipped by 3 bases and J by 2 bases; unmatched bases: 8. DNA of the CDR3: TGTGCCAGCAGCCACCAAACTAGCGGGCAAACCTACGAGCAGTACTTC. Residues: CASSHQTSGQTYEQYF.

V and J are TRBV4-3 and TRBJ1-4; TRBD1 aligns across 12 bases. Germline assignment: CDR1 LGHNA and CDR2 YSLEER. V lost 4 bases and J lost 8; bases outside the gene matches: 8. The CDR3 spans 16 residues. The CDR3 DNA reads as TGCGCCAGCAGCCCAATCACGGGACAGGGGGCAGAAAAACTGTTTTTT. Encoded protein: CASSPITGQGAEKLFF.